Sequencing of this T cell receptor beta chain was carried out in a study of graft-versus-host responses after intestinal transplantation. Study-level information: Recipients uniformly received anti-thymocyte globulin induction, followed by tacrolimus and steroids for roughly 3 years. Whole-study results and caveats: Early after transplant, HvG declines were associated with peak levels of circulating GvH clones. Allografts carried high graft-versus-host to host-versus-graft clonal ratios in patients having graft-donor T cell macrochimerism. Ileal or blood samples showed some GvH clones first, and such clones were also found in recipient marrow.

This clone was observed a handful of times. What it binds is not known. The table came from immunoSEQ multiplex PCR; TCRdb's copy has only in-frame clones and leaves some out. The data show under 95,000 clones, approximately 82% seen once. After removal of 4 bases from V and 16 bases from J, the junction contained 14 bases not matched to a gene. This CDR3 has 14 amino acids. Germline V gene lookup returns CDR1 MNHNS and CDR2 SASEGT. The source of this sequence is a human donor who received an intestinal transplant. The chain employs TRBV6-1 and TRBJ1-5; TRBD1 agrees at 9 bases. The sequencing here drew on unstimulated CD4+ T cells sorted from spleen or lymph node cells, taken before intestinal transplant. The CDR3 DNA is TGTGCCAGCAGTGTGGACCCGCGGGACAGGGATATACATTTT. Translating it yields CASSVDPRDRDIHF.